The clone carrying this TCR beta chain was seen a single time. The data belong to a study of blood T cell repertoires in COVID-19. The protocol was immunoSEQ multiplex PCR, while the TCRdb copy is restricted to in-frame clones and leaves out a portion. The sample includes about 300,000 clones, 85% to 90% seen only once; the top ten take roughly 2.9%. Germline V gene data show CDR1 as MNHNS and CDR2 as SASEGT. Trimming took 4 bases from V and 0 from J, leaving 14 bases between them. The CDR3 has 16 amino acids. Residents of over 20 US areas, aged roughly 18 to 95 years, made up the participants. What was sequenced was PBMCs or T cells enriched from blood (not recorded which). The TCR comes from a woman in her 50s who had been exposed to COVID-19. The chain couples TRBV6-1 to TRBJ2-3; a possible D gene is TRBD2 (6 bases). CDR3 sequence reads: CASSVYPGTSTDTQYF. Written as DNA, the CDR3 is TGTGCCAGCAGTGTATACCCCGGGACTAGCACAGATACGCAGTATTTT.